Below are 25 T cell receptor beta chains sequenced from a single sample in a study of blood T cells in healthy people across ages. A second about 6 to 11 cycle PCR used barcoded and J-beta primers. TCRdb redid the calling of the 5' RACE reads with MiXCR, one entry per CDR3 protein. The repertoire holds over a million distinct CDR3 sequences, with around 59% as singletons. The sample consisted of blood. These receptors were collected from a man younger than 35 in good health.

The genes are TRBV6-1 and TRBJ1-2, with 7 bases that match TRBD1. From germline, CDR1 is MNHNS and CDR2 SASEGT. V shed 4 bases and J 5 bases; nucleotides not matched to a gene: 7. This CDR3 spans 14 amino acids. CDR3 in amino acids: CASSGSDRAYGYTF. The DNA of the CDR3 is TGTGCCAGCAGTGGGTCCGACAGGGCGTATGGCTACACCTTC.

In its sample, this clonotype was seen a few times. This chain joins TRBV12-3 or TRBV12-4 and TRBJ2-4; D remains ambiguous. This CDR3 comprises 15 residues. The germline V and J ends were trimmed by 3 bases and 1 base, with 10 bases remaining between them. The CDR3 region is CASSLTLGAKNIQYF. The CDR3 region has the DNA TGTGCCAGCAGTTTGACTCTTGGGGCCAAAAACATTCAGTACTTC.

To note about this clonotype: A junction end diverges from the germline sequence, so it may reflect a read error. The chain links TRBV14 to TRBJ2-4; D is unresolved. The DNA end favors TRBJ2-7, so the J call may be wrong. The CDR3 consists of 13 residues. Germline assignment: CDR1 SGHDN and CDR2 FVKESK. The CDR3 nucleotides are TGTGCCAGCGGCCACCTGACGGTGTACGAGCAGTACTTC. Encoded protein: CASGHLTVYEQYF.

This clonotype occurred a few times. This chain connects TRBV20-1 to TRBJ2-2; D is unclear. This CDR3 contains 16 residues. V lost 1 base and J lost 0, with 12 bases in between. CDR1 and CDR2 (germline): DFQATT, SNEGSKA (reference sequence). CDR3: CSARGVLGSNTGELFF. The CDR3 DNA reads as TGCAGTGCTAGAGGAGTTTTAGGGTCGAACACCGGGGAGCTGTTTTTT.

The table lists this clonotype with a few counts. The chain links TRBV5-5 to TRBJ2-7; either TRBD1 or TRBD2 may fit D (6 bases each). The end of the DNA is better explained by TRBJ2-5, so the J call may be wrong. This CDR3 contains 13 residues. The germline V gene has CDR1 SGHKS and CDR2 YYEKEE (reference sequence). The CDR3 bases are TGTGCCAGCAGCCCGGAGGGGGTAGAGACCCAGTACTTC. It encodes CASSPEGVETQYF.

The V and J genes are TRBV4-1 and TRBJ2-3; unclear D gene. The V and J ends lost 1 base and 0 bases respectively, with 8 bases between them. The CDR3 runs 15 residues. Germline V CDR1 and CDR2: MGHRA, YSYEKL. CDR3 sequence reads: CASSQVADSTDTQYF. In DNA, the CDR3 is TGCGCCAGCAGCCAAGTTGCTGATAGCACAGATACGCAGTATTTT.

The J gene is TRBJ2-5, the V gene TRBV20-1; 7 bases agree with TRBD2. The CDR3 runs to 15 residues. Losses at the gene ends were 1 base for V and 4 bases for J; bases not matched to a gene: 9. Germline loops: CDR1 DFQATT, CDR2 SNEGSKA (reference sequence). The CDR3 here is CSARGALADLETQYF. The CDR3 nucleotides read TGCAGTGCTAGAGGGGCCCTAGCGGATCTAGAGACCCAGTACTTC.

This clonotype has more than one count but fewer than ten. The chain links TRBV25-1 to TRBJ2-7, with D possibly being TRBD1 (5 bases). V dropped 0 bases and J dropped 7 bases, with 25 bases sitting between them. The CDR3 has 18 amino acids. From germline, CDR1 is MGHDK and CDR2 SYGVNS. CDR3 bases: TGTGCCAGCAGTGAATATGAAGGGCACAGCCCAAGGGGTAATGAGCAGTACTTC. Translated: CASSEYEGHSPRGNEQYF.

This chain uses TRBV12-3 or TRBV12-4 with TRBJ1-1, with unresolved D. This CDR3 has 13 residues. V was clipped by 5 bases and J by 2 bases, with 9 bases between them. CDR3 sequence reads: CASSENQNTEAFF. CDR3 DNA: TGTGCCAGCAGTGAAAATCAAAACACTGAAGCTTTCTTT.

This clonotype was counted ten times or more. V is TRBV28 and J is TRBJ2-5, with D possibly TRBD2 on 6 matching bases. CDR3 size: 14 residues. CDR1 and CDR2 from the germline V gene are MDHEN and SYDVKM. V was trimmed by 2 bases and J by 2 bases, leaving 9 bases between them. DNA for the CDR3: TGTGCCAGCAGTTTAGGGGGGTTGCAAGAGACCCAGTACTTC. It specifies CASSLGGLQETQYF.

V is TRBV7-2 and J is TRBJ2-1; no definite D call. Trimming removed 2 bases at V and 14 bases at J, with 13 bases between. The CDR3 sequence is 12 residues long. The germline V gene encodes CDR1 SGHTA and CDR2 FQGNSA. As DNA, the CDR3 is TGTGCCAGCAGCTTAAGGCTCGGGCTTAAGTTCTTC. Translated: CASSLRLGLKFF. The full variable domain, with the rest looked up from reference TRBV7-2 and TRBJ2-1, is GAGVSQSPSNKVTEKGKDVELRCDPISGHTALYWYRQSLGQGLEFLIYFQGNSAPDKSGLPSDRFSAERTGGSVSTLTIQRTQQEDSAVYLCASSLRLGLKFFGPGTRLTVL.

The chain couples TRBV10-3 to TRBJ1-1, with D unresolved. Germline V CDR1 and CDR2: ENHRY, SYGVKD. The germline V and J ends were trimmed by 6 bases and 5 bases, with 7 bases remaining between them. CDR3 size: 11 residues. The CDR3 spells CAIRGKTEAFF. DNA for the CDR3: TGTGCCATCAGGGGTAAAACTGAAGCTTTCTTT.

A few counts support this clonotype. The CDR3 bases are TGTGCCAGCAGCCAAGAGGCCAACAATGAGCAGTTCTTC. It is translated as CASSQEANNEQFF. This rearrangement joins TRBV4-2 to TRBJ2-7; the D is unclear. Matching the DNA end better, TRBJ2-1 makes the J call doubtful. Germline V gene data show CDR1 as LGHNA and CDR2 as YNFKEQ. This CDR3 is built from 13 residues.

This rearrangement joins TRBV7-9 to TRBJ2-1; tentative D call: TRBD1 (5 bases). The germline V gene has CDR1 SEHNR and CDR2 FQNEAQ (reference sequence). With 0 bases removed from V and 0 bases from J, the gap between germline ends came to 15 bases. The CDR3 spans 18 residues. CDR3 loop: CASSLAGRTSSSYNEQFF. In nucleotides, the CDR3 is TGTGCCAGCAGCTTAGCGGGCAGGACATCCTCCTCCTACAATGAGCAGTTCTTC.

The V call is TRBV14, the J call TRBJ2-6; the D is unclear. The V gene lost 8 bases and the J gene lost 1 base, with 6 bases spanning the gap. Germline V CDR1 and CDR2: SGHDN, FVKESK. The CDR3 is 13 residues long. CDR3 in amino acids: CASVKSGANVLTF. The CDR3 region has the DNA TGTGCCAGCGTGAAGTCTGGGGCCAACGTCCTGACTTTC.

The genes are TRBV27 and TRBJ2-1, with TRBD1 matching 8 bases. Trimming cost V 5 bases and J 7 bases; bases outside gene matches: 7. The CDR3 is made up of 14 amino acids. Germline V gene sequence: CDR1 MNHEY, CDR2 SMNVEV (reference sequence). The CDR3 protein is CASSGQGLQNEQFF. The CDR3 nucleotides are TGTGCCAGCAGTGGACAGGGACTCCAAAATGAGCAGTTCTTC.

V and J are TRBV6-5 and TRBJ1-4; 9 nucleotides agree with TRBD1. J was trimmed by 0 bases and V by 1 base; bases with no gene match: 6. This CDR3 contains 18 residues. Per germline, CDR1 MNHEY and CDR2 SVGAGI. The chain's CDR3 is CASSYYGQGKSTNEKLFF. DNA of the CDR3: TGTGCCAGCAGTTACTACGGACAGGGGAAATCAACTAATGAAAAACTGTTTTTT.

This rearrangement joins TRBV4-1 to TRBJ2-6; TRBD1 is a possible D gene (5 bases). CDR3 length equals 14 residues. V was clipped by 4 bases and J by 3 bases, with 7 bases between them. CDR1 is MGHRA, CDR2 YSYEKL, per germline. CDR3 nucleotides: TGCGCCAGCAGCCCAGGGATTGGGGCCAACGTCCTGACTTTC. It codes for CASSPGIGANVLTF.

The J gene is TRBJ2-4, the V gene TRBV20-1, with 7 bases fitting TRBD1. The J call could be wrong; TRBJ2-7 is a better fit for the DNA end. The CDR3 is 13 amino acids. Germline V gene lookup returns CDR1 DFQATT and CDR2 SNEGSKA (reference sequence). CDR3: CSAGRQGAYEQYF. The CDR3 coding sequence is TGCAGTGCTGGGCGACAGGGAGCCTACGAGCAGTACTTC.

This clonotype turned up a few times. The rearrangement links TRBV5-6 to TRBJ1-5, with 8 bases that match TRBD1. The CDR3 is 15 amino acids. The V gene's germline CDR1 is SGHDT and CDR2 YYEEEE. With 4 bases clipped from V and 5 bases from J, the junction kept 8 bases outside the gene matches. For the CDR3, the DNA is TGTGCCAGCAGCCTGACAGGGGTGGGCGATCAGCCCCAGCATTTT. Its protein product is CASSLTGVGDQPQHF.

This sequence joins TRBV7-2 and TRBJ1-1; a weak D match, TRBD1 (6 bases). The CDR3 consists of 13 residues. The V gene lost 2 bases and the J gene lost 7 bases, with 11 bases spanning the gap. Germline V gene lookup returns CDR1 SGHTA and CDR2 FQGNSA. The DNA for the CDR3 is TGTGCCAGCAGCTTACGGGACAACCTTGAAGCTTTCTTT. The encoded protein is CASSLRDNLEAFF.

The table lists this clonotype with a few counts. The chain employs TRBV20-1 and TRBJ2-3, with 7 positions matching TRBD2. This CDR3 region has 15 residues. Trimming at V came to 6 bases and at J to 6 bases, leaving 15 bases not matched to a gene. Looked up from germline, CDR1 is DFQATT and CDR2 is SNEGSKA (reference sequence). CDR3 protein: CSADPPRGRGDTQYF. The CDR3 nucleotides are TGCAGTGCCGACCCCCCCCGCGGGAGAGGGGATACGCAGTATTTT.

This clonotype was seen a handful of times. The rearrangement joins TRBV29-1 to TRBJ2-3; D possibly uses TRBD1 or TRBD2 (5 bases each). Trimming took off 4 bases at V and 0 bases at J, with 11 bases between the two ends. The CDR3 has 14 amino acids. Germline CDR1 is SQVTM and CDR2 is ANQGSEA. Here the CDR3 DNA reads TGCAGCGTTGCCATGGGACCGAGCACAGATACGCAGTATTTT. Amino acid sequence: CSVAMGPSTDTQYF.

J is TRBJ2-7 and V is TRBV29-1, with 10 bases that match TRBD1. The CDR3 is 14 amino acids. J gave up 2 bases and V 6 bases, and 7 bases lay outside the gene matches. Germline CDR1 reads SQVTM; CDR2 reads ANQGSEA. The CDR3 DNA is TGCAGCGTGGAGGGACAGGGGCTACCCTACGAGCAGTACTTC. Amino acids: CSVEGQGLPYEQYF.

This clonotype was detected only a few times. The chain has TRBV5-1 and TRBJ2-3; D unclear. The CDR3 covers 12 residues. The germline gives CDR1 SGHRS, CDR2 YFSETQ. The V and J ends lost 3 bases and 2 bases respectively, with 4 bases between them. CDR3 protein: CASSYDTDTQYF. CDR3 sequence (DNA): TGCGCCAGCAGCTATGACACAGATACGCAGTATTTT.